Given below is one TCR beta chain in context. The sample is drawn from a study of Tregs in tolerant kidney transplant recipients. Data came from immunoSEQ multiplex PCR; TCRdb stores just in-frame clones and leaves some out. This sample has some 71,000 clones, with 85% to 90% found just once. The source was CD4+ T cells from blood, collected before the transplant. The sequence was collected from a human donor who received a combined kidney and bone marrow transplant.

The CDR3: CASSLDAGGEQFF. The CDR3 DNA follows: TGCGCCAGCAGCTTGGACGCCGGCGGGGAGCAGTTCTTC. The rearrangement links TRBV5-1 to TRBJ2-1, with D perhaps matching TRBD2 (5 bases). The length of the CDR3 is 13 residues. Germline V CDR1 and CDR2: SGHRS, YFSETQ. With 0 bases removed from V and 10 bases from J, the gap between germline ends came to 11 bases.